Listed here is a single TCR beta chain. This CDR3 spans 13 amino acids. Germline V CDR1 and CDR2: LGHDT, YNNKEL (reference sequence). V was clipped by 4 bases and J by 3 bases, with 9 bases between them. In the study's own analysis: Estimates of nucleated cell counts were drawn from the amplification of reference gene primers. Data came from immunoSEQ multiplex PCR; TCRdb stores just in-frame clones and leaves some out. V, J and clone size reflect that table, while D and trimming were determined from the DNA. The sample includes hundreds of thousands of clones, roughly 85% of them seen just once. The sample originates from a study of blood T cell repertoires in COVID-19.

The chain combines TRBV3-1 (or the pseudogene TRBV3-2) with TRBJ1-2; no clear D gene. The sample consisted of peripheral blood. The clonotype was recovered from a human donor in a cohort sampled during active COVID-19. CDR3 nucleotide sequence: TGTGCCAGCAGCCGCGAGGGTTACTATGGCTACACCTTC. This translates into CASSREGYYGYTF.